Included here is one T cell receptor beta chain sequence, with context. The data were taken from a study of shared T cell receptors in the human thymus. The V gene end was trimmed by 5 bases and the J gene end by 2 bases; junction bases not matched to a gene: 15. CDR1 SGHAT and CDR2 FQNNGV come from the germline V gene. The CDR3 spans 18 residues. Generated by immunoSEQ multiplex PCR, the TCRdb table keeps only in-frame clones and is missing some. This table has about 660,000 clones, around 87% appearing once. The same data also contributed to another study, on human thymus T cells. This second study notes: Corrective cardiac surgery supplied the resected thymus tissue. Across thymic and blood repertoires, the usage of V and J genes appeared to be biased.

The receptor comes from a boy under two years old with a congenital heart defect. Sequences were obtained from thymocytes. The chain carries TRBV11-2 and TRBJ2-5, with TRBD1 identical over 9 bases. The CDR3 loop reads CASSLRGPRDRVQETQYF. CDR3 coding DNA: TGTGCCAGCAGCCTAAGGGGTCCCCGGGACAGGGTACAAGAGACCCAGTACTTC.